This T cell receptor (beta chain) was captured in a study of blood T cells in healthy people across ages. On the study more broadly: About one barcoded TCR beta cDNA was captured per two T cells.

Primers used in a second PCR of roughly 6 to 11 cycles were a sample-barcoded 5' primer and a J-beta primer mix. TCRdb itself ran the 5' RACE reads through MiXCR, one entry per CDR3 protein. The table includes hundreds of thousands of distinct CDR3 sequences, 35% to 50% detected once. This CDR3 has 17 residues. Germline CDR1 is MNHEY and CDR2 is SVGAGI. The junction had 12 bases not matched to a gene; V was cut back by 5 bases and J by 3 bases. Material: blood. This chain uses TRBV6-5 with TRBJ2-1, with 8 positions matching TRBD2. This receptor was identified in a man of 80 years or more in good health. The CDR3 loop reads CASSKGQGTSGYNEQFF. CDR3 in DNA: TGTGCCAGCAGTAAGGGACAAGGAACTAGCGGCTACAATGAGCAGTTCTTC.